This T cell receptor (beta chain) was recorded in a study of blood T cell repertoires in COVID-19 (TCRdb year 2020). For the study in its entirety: Collaborator samples came from the United States, Italy and Spain and covered acute and convalescent phases of COVID-19. The dataset comprised deeply sampled blood TCRbeta repertoires from subjects exposed to, actively infected with, or recovered from COVID-19. The samples were drawn from two sources: the first 160 participants of the ongoing ImmuneRACE study, and fewer than 1,500 subjects contributed by 6 global collaborators. The sample metadata nearly always contained a de-identified subject ID, COVID-19 status, age in years and sex. The material from the prospective study consisted of cDNA or gDNA derived from T cells, B-cell-depleted T cells, or PBMCs. Where available, HLA class I and class II types were obtained from metadata supplied by the sample provider rather than from assay-based typing. The repertoires were released in a freely available public database intended as a resource for research on the immune response to SARS-CoV-2. Here is what the overall study found, with its caveats: Clinical and demographic metadata were provided uncurated, with the amount varying by source and participant.

The collaborating institutions used their own protocols to collect whole blood in K2EDTA tubes. For TCRbeta analysis, collaborators shipped samples in one of three forms: frozen whole blood, isolated PBMCs, or DNA extracted from either of those sample types. The immunoSEQ Assay, a bias-controlled multiplex PCR, was used to amplify TCRbeta CDR3 regions from genomic DNA. In the source study's methods: The number of nucleated cells in each sample was estimated by amplification of reference gene primers within the assay. To quantify the absolute abundance of each unique TCRbeta CDR3 rearrangement, sequence reads were collapsed and filtered. Productive Simpson clonality was computed per sample as the square root of Simpson's diversity index over productive rearrangements. TCRdb took over this immuneACCESS table, retaining in-frame rearrangements with V and J assigned. Such tables are incomplete; in checked studies, under half of the missing clones stem from an unresolved V gene, and the remainder is unexplained. The V and J calls and clone size were taken over from that table, and D and trimming were inferred from the DNA. The sample table contains fewer than 50,000 clones; only one count was recorded for over 65% of them. The top ten constitute around 64% of the sample.

With respect to this clone: The antigen it binds to is not known. No qualities accompany the bases; no much larger clone lies one base away.

The receptor was derived from a man of 80 years or more with acute or convalescent COVID-19. The sample comprised peripheral blood.

The DNA is TGTGCCAGCTCACCACGGGACAGGGGTTGGACAGATACGCAGTATTTT. Its product reads: CASSPRDRGWTDTQYF. Recombination connected TRBV18 to TRBJ2-3; 10 bases in between match TRBD1. The germline V end is reduced by 1 base and the J end by 3 bases; junction bases left unmatched: 4. Sequences KGHSH (CDR1) and LQKENI (CDR2) are obtained from the germline V gene. Its CDR3 holds 16 amino acids, cysteine through phenylalanine. The DNA shown is the 48-base CDR3, in frame from base 1.